The 29 T cell receptor beta chains given below trace back to one sample, sequenced in a study of T cell responses to AZD1222 COVID-19 vaccine. Clones were read by immunoSEQ multiplex PCR, and TCRdb kept only the in-frame ones, dropping some. The sample has 150,000 to 200,000 clones, 85% to 95% seen once; the top ten hold roughly 5.5%. The sample in question was peripheral blood, obtained 28 days after the second AZD1222 dose. Receptors were obtained from an adult who received the AZD1222 COVID-19 vaccine.

The CDR3 DNA reads as TGTGCCAGCAGTGGGGGTTCGGTAGCGCTCGAGCAGTACTTC. Translating gives CASSGGSVALEQYF. The chain is built from TRBV2 and TRBJ2-7, with a tentative D call TRBD2 (5 bases). The CDR3 totals 14 residues. Looked up from germline, CDR1 is SNHLY and CDR2 is FYNNEI. V was pared by 4 bases and J by 6 bases, with 16 bases between. The full variable domain, rest sourced from reference TRBV2 and TRBJ2-7, is EPEVTQTPSHQVTQMGQEVILRCVPISNHLYFYWYRQILGQKVEFLVSFYNNEISEKSEIFDDQFSVERPDGSNFTLKIRSTKLEDSAMYFCASSGGSVALEQYFGPGTRLTVT.

The chain couples TRBV3-1 (or the pseudogene TRBV3-2) to TRBJ2-3, with D tentatively TRBD2 (6 bases). Germline lookup yields CDR1 LGHDT and CDR2 YNNKEL (reference sequence). V gave up 6 bases and J gave up 10 bases, with 14 bases separating them. The CDR3 consists of 12 residues. The CDR3 DNA follows: TGTGCCAGCAGTTCTGACCGGGAGCCGCAGTATTTT. Its translation: CASSSDREPQYF.

The table lists this clone with a count of one. The rearrangement links TRBV3-1 (or the pseudogene TRBV3-2) to TRBJ2-3; weak D call: TRBD1 (6 bases). The V gene's germline CDR1 is LGHDT and CDR2 YNNKEL (reference sequence). The CDR3 is 16 residues long. Trimming removed 6 bases at V and 1 base at J, with 17 bases between. This CDR3 is CASRSTGPLRTDTQYF. The DNA for the CDR3 is TGTGCCAGCAGGTCCACAGGGCCCCTACGCACAGATACGCAGTATTTT.

V gene TRBV12-5 combines with J gene TRBJ2-3; D is unresolved. V shed 3 bases and J shed 6 bases, with 4 bases lying between them. The CDR3 is 11 amino acids. CDR1 is LGHNT and CDR2 is FRNRAP in the germline V gene. The CDR3 is CASGFQDTQYF. The CDR3 bases are TGTGCTAGTGGTTTTCAGGATACGCAGTATTTT.

The V call is TRBV19, the J call TRBJ2-7, with 9 bases matching TRBD1. The germline gives CDR1 LNHDA, CDR2 SQIVND (reference sequence). The CDR3 extends over 15 amino acids. V lost 7 bases, J lost 3 bases, and 10 bases stayed unmatched. CDR3 residues: CASTDPGQGHYEQYF. The CDR3, as DNA: TGTGCCAGTACCGATCCGGGACAGGGACACTACGAGCAGTACTTC.

The genes are TRBV19 and TRBJ2-7, with a weak D call TRBD1 (6 bases). Trimming took 6 bases from V and 4 from J, leaving 13 bases between them. The CDR3 length is 13 residues. In germline, CDR1 is LNHDA, CDR2 SQIVND (reference sequence). The CDR3 region has the DNA TGTGCCAGTAGCCGAAGGACAGATTACGAGCAGTACTTC. It translates to CASSRRTDYEQYF.

This clone came up once. This chain uses TRBV16 with TRBJ1-5, with D possibly matching TRBD1 (6 bases). The V gene's germline CDR1 is KGHSY and CDR2 FQNENV. This CDR3 region has 15 residues. V was clipped by 2 bases and J by 2 bases, with 10 bases between them. The CDR3 spells CASSQRGGGNQPQHF. Written as DNA, the CDR3 is TGTGCCAGCAGCCAAAGGGGGGGCGGCAATCAGCCCCAGCATTTT.

V and J are TRBV29-1 and TRBJ1-1; D is possibly TRBD1 (5 bases). V lost 5 bases and J 1 base, leaving 11 bases between the germline ends. CDR3 length: 13 residues. Germline-derived CDR1 and CDR2 are SQVTM and ANQGSEA. The CDR3 loop reads CSVPGTANTEAFF. Here the CDR3 DNA reads TGCAGCGTTCCCGGGACGGCGAACACTGAAGCTTTCTTT.

The rearrangement joins TRBV18 to TRBJ1-2; D call uncertain. V was trimmed by 3 bases and J by 6 bases, leaving 11 bases between them. Germline-derived CDR1 and CDR2 are KGHSH and LQKENI. The CDR3 extends over 13 amino acids. Here the CDR3 DNA reads TGTGCCAGCTCACCCGCGTCCGGGCATGGCTACACCTTC. It is translated as CASSPASGHGYTF.

The rearrangement links TRBV7-8 to TRBJ2-2; TRBD1 is a possible D gene (5 bases). Germline-derived CDR1 and CDR2 are SGHVS and FQNEAQ. CDR3 length equals 15 residues. Deletions cut 1 base from V and 4 bases from J, with 10 bases between. The CDR3 DNA sequence: TGTGCCAGCAGCTTAGTTTCAGGGTCCACCGGGGAGCTGTTTTTT. It encodes CASSLVSGSTGELFF.

The chain joins TRBV21-1 to TRBJ1-2; whether TRBD1, the table's D call, matches the DNA was not checked. TRBV21-1 is designated a pseudogene. The CDR3 extends over 14 amino acids. The CDR3 DNA sequence: TGTGCCAGCACTCCGGGACAGGGTAACTATGGCTACACCTTC. It specifies CASTPGQGNYGYTF.

The chain couples TRBV7-2 to TRBJ2-3; 7 nucleotides agree with TRBD2. The CDR3 spans 17 residues. The germline V gene encodes CDR1 SGHTA and CDR2 FQGNSA. Trimming removed 3 bases from V and 6 bases from J; junction bases left unmatched: 15. The CDR3 here is CASSFGEWRELLDTQYF. The CDR3 DNA follows: TGTGCCAGCAGCTTTGGGGAATGGCGGGAGCTACTGGATACGCAGTATTTT.

This chain connects TRBV10-1 to TRBJ2-1; 9 nucleotides align to TRBD2. The V segment lost 0 bases and the J segment 4 bases; nucleotides outside the gene matches: 4. This CDR3 region has 16 residues. Per the germline V gene, CDR1 is WNHNN and CDR2 is SYGVQD (reference sequence). The CDR3 bases are TGCGCCAGCAGTGAGTCGACTAGCGGAACTTACAATGAGCAGTTCTTC. This encodes CASSESTSGTYNEQFF.

The chain carries TRBV2 and TRBJ1-2; 10 bases line up with TRBD1. Germline V gene data show CDR1 as SNHLY and CDR2 as FYNNEI. The junction had 9 bases not matched to a gene; V was cut back by 1 base and J by 7 bases. There are 16 residues in the CDR3. CDR3: CASSEVIGTGEFGYTF. In DNA form, the CDR3 reads TGTGCCAGCAGTGAAGTGATAGGGACAGGGGAGTTTGGCTACACCTTC.

The V gene is TRBV7-2, the J gene TRBJ1-6; D is undetermined. Germline V gives CDR1 SGHTA, CDR2 FQGNSA. V was clipped by 0 bases and J by 8 bases, with 8 bases between them. This CDR3 region has 14 residues. CDR3 sequence reads: CASSLARLDSPLHF. The CDR3 DNA is TGTGCCAGCAGCTTAGCGCGTCTGGATTCACCCCTCCACTTT.

The genes are TRBV6-5 and TRBJ2-1; 10 nucleotides align to TRBD1. The trim removed 6 bases at V and 1 base at J, leaving 3 bases unmatched. CDR3 size: 15 residues. Germline CDR1 and CDR2: MNHEY and SVGAGI. CDR3 nucleotide sequence: TGTGCCAGCAGAGTGGACAGGGGGTCCTACAATGAGCAGTTCTTC. Protein product: CASRVDRGSYNEQFF.

The chain combines TRBV5-5 with TRBJ1-5; no clear D. This CDR3 has 16 residues. V was cut by 0 bases and J by 3 bases, with 13 bases left in between. Germline V CDR1 and CDR2: SGHKS, YYEKEE (reference sequence). CDR3 sequence: CASSLAPSVINQPQHF. The CDR3 bases are TGTGCCAGCAGCTTGGCCCCCTCGGTGATCAATCAGCCCCAGCATTTT.

The rearrangement uses TRBV6-5 and TRBJ2-1; TRBD2 might be the D (6 bases). Trimming took off 9 bases at V and 7 bases at J, with 19 bases between the two ends. The CDR3 loop spans 14 amino acids. Germline V gene sequence: CDR1 MNHEY, CDR2 SVGAGI. CDR3 in DNA: TGTGCCAGTCTCGGGACTCGGAACTATAATGAGCAGTTCTTC. As protein: CASLGTRNYNEQFF.

This clone showed up just once. The chain has TRBV2 and TRBJ1-4, with a possible D match to TRBD1 (6 bases). Germline V gene sequence: CDR1 SNHLY, CDR2 FYNNEI. The CDR3 sequence is 15 residues long. The V end was cut by 8 bases, the J end by 0 bases, with 13 bases between. CDR3 sequence: CASDGAGATNEKLFF. The CDR3 DNA reads as TGTGCCAGCGATGGGGCAGGGGCAACTAATGAAAAACTGTTTTTT. Based on the CDR3 plus reference TRBV2 and TRBJ1-4, the full variable domain is EPEVTQTPSHQVTQMGQEVILRCVPISNHLYFYWYRQILGQKVEFLVSFYNNEISEKSEIFDDQFSVERPDGSNFTLKIRSTKLEDSAMYFCASDGAGATNEKLFFGSGTQLSVL.

The gene calls are TRBV15 and TRBJ1-5; 9 bases map to TRBD1. Germline lookup yields CDR1 LNHNV and CDR2 YYDKDF (reference sequence). The CDR3 runs 14 residues. The trim removed 5 bases at V and 3 bases at J, leaving 2 bases unmatched. CDR3 protein: CATSGTGPNQPQHF. Here the CDR3 DNA reads TGTGCCACCAGCGGGACAGGGCCCAATCAGCCCCAGCATTTT. Filled out from reference TRBV15 and TRBJ1-5, the complete variable domain reads DAMVIQNPRYQVTQFGKPVTLSCSQTLNHNVMYWYQQKSSQAPKLLFHYYDKDFNNEADTPDNFQSRRPNTSFCFLDIRSPGLGDTAMYLCATSGTGPNQPQHFGDGTRLSIL.

This chain joins TRBV19 and TRBJ1-5; the D gene is possibly TRBD1 (6 bases). Germline V lookup: CDR1 LNHDA, CDR2 SQIVND (reference sequence). The V end lost 4 bases, the J end lost 6 bases, and 13 bases lay between the germline ends. The CDR3 has 14 residues. CDR3 nucleotide sequence: TGTGCCAGTAGTACGACAGGTGGGGTTCAGCCCCAGCATTTT. It is translated as CASSTTGGVQPQHF.

V gene TRBV6-5 combines with J gene TRBJ1-1, with D unclear. V gave up 3 bases and J gave up 1 base, with 12 bases separating them. In germline, CDR1 is MNHEY, CDR2 SVGAGI. This CDR3 region has 15 residues. CDR3 DNA sequence: TGTGCCAGCAGTTATAGCGTGCAGGCGAACACTGAAGCTTTCTTT. It yields the protein CASSYSVQANTEAFF.

CDR3 loop: CASSYCGANVLTF. The DNA of the CDR3 is TGTGCCAGCAGTTACTGTGGGGCCAACGTCCTGACTTTC. The V call is TRBV6-5, the J call TRBJ2-6; unclear D gene. The germline V gene has CDR1 MNHEY and CDR2 SVGAGI. The CDR3 runs 13 residues. V was clipped by 1 base and J by 3 bases, with 1 base between them.

The CDR3 nucleotides are TGTGCCAGCAGCCCCGGGGGAAGCACAGATACGCAGTATTTT. This sequence encodes CASSPGGSTDTQYF. This chain links TRBV5-4 with TRBJ2-3; D perhaps matches TRBD2 (6 bases). This CDR3 spans 14 amino acids. The V and J ends lost 4 bases and 0 bases respectively, with 9 bases between them. Germline V gives CDR1 SGHNT, CDR2 YYREEE (reference sequence).

The chain carries TRBV4-2 and TRBJ1-2, with 8 bases identical to TRBD1. The CDR3 loop spans 18 amino acids. Trimming removed 0 bases from V and 5 bases from J; junction bases left unmatched: 14. Germline loops: CDR1 LGHNA, CDR2 YNFKEQ. As DNA, the CDR3 is TGTGCCAGCAGCCAAGACCGGCAGGGGGCTACCTCAAGTTATGGCTACACCTTC. This gives the protein CASSQDRQGATSSYGYTF.

V usage is TRBV4-3 and J usage is TRBJ2-5; D unclear. V gave up 0 bases and J gave up 1 base, with 3 bases separating them. The CDR3 totals 13 residues. The germline CDR1 and CDR2 sequences are LGHNA and YSLEER. The CDR3, as DNA: TGCGCCAGCAGCCAAGACACCCAAGAGACCCAGTACTTC. Translating it yields CASSQDTQETQYF.

The rearrangement links TRBV29-1 to TRBJ1-2; no clear D. The CDR3 covers 11 residues. Germline lookup yields CDR1 SQVTM and CDR2 ANQGSEA. The CDR3 DNA reads TGCATCATAGATCGCCCCTATGGCTACACCTTC. It is translated as CIIDRPYGYTF.

This clone was counted a single time. The chain has TRBV28 and TRBJ1-4; 9 bases map to TRBD1. The CDR3 runs 15 residues. V dropped 1 base and J dropped 8; count of bases not matched to a gene: 5. Germline V lookup: CDR1 MDHEN, CDR2 SYDVKM. CDR3 amino acids: CASSLFGTGREKLFF. CDR3 bases: TGTGCCAGCAGTTTATTTGGGACAGGGAGGGAAAAACTGTTTTTT. Full variable domain (rest looked up from reference TRBV28 and TRBJ1-4): DVKVTQSSRYLVKRTGEKVFLECVQDMDHENMFWYRQDPGLGLRLIYFSYDVKMKEKGDIPEGYSVSREKKERFSLILESASTNQTSMYLCASSLFGTGREKLFFGSGTQLSVL.

V gene TRBV19 combines with J gene TRBJ1-1; TRBD1 matches 9 bases. V shed 6 bases and J 5 bases; nucleotides not matched to a gene: 10. Germline assignment: CDR1 LNHDA and CDR2 SQIVND (reference sequence). CDR3 length equals 15 residues. In nucleotides, the CDR3 is TGTGCCAGTAGCATGTTGGGACAGGGAGGTACTGAAGCTTTCTTT. This gives the protein CASSMLGQGGTEAFF.